This TCR beta chain is from a study of preoperative IRX-2 immunotherapy in early breast cancer. The treatment here: preoperative locoregional IRX-2 cytokine immunotherapy. Patients received preoperative, locoregional IRX-2 cytokine immunotherapy in a phase Ib study. The V and J ends lost 7 bases and 4 bases respectively, with 16 bases between them. The CDR3 spans 14 residues. Germline V gives CDR1 MDHEN, CDR2 SYDVKM. Sequencing was performed with immunoSEQ multiplex PCR; in TCRdb, only in-frame clones are kept and a portion is missing. The sample contains over 60,000 clones, around 94% of which appear only once.

The TCR sequence derives from a human donor with breast cancer. This specimen was collected from a patient treated with IRX-2 immunotherapy. The chain couples TRBV28 to TRBJ1-2; D uncertain. The CDR3 spells CASTPGSSFYGYTF. The CDR3 bases are TGTGCCAGCACCCCAGGTTCCAGTTTCTATGGCTACACCTTC.